This passage covers 13 T cell receptor beta chains from one sample sequenced in a study of blood T cell repertoires in COVID-19. Sequenced by immunoSEQ multiplex PCR; TCRdb stores in-frame clones only, minus some. Found here are about 200,000 clones, about 86% of them singletons; the top ten hold 3.8%. Input material: PBMCs or T cells enriched from blood (not recorded which). The receptors stem from a middle-aged woman with acute COVID-19.

This chain connects TRBV19 to TRBJ2-3; a weak D match, TRBD2 (6 bases). The germline V gene has CDR1 LNHDA and CDR2 SQIVND (reference sequence). Between the trimmed V and J ends, which lost 6 bases and 1 base, there was a span of 20 bases. The CDR3 has 17 residues. CDR3 DNA: TGTGCCAGTAGCCCCCGGGACTCGTCCCGGGGCACAGATACGCAGTATTTT. The encoded protein is CASSPRDSSRGTDTQYF.

The chain has TRBV29-1 and TRBJ2-1; tentatively, D is TRBD1 (6 bases). The germline V gene encodes CDR1 SQVTM and CDR2 ANQGSEA. There are 14 residues in the CDR3. V lost 1 base, J lost 7 bases, and 14 bases lay in between. Written as DNA, the CDR3 is TGCAGCGTTGAAGTCTTTTCAGGGGAGAATGAGCAGTTCTTC. Amino acid sequence: CSVEVFSGENEQFF.

This chain joins TRBV7-6 and TRBJ2-1, with a weak D call TRBD1 (7 bases). V dropped 1 base and J dropped 1 base, with 11 bases sitting between them. CDR1 SGHVS and CDR2 FNYEAQ come from the germline V gene. The CDR3 sequence is 16 residues long. The CDR3 loop is CASSLGSGGSYNEQFF. In nucleotides, the CDR3 is TGTGCCAGCAGCTTAGGGTCAGGGGGGTCCTACAATGAGCAGTTCTTC.

CDR3 nucleotides: TGTGCCAGCAGCTTACCCCCCTTAGGCGGCTACGAGCAGTACTTC. Its translation: CASSLPPLGGYEQYF. This chain connects TRBV7-9 to TRBJ2-7; no definite D call. This CDR3 is 15 amino acids long. The ends were cut back, 2 bases at V and 3 bases at J, with 14 bases in the middle. The germline V gene has CDR1 SEHNR and CDR2 FQNEAQ (reference sequence).

The chain carries TRBV28 and TRBJ2-1; TRBD2 matches 12 bases. The CDR3 totals 17 residues. With 5 bases clipped from V and 2 bases from J, the junction kept 7 bases outside the gene matches. Germline CDR1 reads MDHEN; CDR2 reads SYDVKM. In DNA form, the CDR3 reads TGTGCCAGCAGTGTTACCGGGACTAGCGGGCCCTACAATGAGCAGTTCTTC. Its translation: CASSVTGTSGPYNEQFF.

The chain links TRBV28 to TRBJ2-5, with TRBD2 matching 11 bases. The CDR3 is 16 residues long. With 5 bases clipped from V and 5 bases from J, the junction kept 10 bases outside the gene matches. Germline CDR1 is MDHEN and CDR2 is SYDVKM. In DNA, the CDR3 is TGTGCCAGCAGTACCTCAGTAGCGGGAGGGGGTGAGACCCAGTACTTC. Its translation: CASSTSVAGGGETQYF.

The chain joins TRBV19 to TRBJ2-7, with a weak D call TRBD1 (6 bases). The V gene lost 5 bases and the J gene lost 0 bases, with 17 bases spanning the gap. This CDR3 spans 16 amino acids. Germline CDR1 reads LNHDA; CDR2 reads SQIVND (reference sequence). The CDR3: CASSEVWTANSYEQYF. As DNA, the CDR3 is TGTGCCAGTAGTGAGGTTTGGACAGCCAACTCCTACGAGCAGTACTTC.

This chain joins TRBV19 and TRBJ2-7; D uncertain. Trimming pared 3 bases from V and 3 bases from J, leaving 12 bases between. This CDR3 has 14 amino acids. Germline V CDR1 and CDR2: LNHDA, SQIVND (reference sequence). CDR3 sequence reads: CASSIRVGNYEQYF. The CDR3 coding sequence is TGTGCCAGTAGTATCCGGGTCGGAAACTACGAGCAGTACTTC.

The genes are TRBV7-2 and TRBJ2-3, with D tentatively TRBD2 (6 bases). The CDR3 totals 16 residues. Trimming removed 3 bases at V and 2 bases at J, with 15 bases between. The germline gives CDR1 SGHTA, CDR2 FQGNSA. CDR3 loop: CASSLQEGLPTDTQYF. DNA for the CDR3: TGTGCCAGCAGCTTGCAGGAGGGACTCCCCACAGATACGCAGTATTTT.

The chain has TRBV27 and TRBJ2-2; the match to TRBD2 covers 8 bases. This CDR3 comprises 17 residues. CDR1 is MNHEY, CDR2 SMNVEV, per germline (reference sequence). The J segment lost 0 bases and the V segment lost 6 bases, leaving 9 bases of the junction unmatched. The CDR3 sequence: CASRIRGLDTNTGELFF. The CDR3 DNA reads TGTGCCAGCAGGATCCGGGGACTAGATACGAACACCGGGGAGCTGTTTTTT.

This chain joins TRBV24-1 and TRBJ1-1; a weak D match, TRBD1 (5 bases). V dropped 7 bases and J dropped 3 bases, with 11 bases sitting between them. Germline V gene data show CDR1 as KGHDR and CDR2 as SFDVKD. This CDR3 is built from 13 residues. The CDR3 region is CATRQTGYTEAFF. DNA for the CDR3: TGTGCCACCAGACAAACAGGATACACTGAAGCTTTCTTT.

The rearrangement joins TRBV2 to TRBJ1-4; D may be TRBD1 (6 bases). Trimming cost V 4 bases and J 7 bases, with 13 bases left between them. Looked up from germline, CDR1 is SNHLY and CDR2 is FYNNEI. The CDR3 is 14 amino acids. CDR3: CASSAQGRAEKLFF. In nucleotides, the CDR3 is TGTGCCAGCAGTGCCCAGGGGAGGGCTGAAAAACTGTTTTTT.

The V and J genes are TRBV28 and TRBJ2-7; D ambiguous. Germline-derived CDR1 and CDR2 are MDHEN and SYDVKM. Trimming pared 3 bases from V and 8 bases from J, leaving 5 bases between. The CDR3 runs 10 residues. In nucleotides, the CDR3 is TGTGCCAGCAGTTTCAACAAGCAGTACTTC. Translated, it gives CASSFNKQYF.